This record covers a single T cell receptor beta chain. This clone was counted once. Its antigen remains unidentified. No base quality information exists; no much larger clone differs at one position. This sample is drawn from a study of OX40 agonist ivuxolimab in advanced cancers. Regarding the study in general: Ivuxolimab was an agonistic, fully human IgG2 monoclonal antibody directed against OX40 (CD134), a costimulatory receptor. Intravenous ivuxolimab was administered to patients every 2 weeks at six dose levels: 0.01, 0.1, 0.3, 1.5, 3 and 10 mg/kg. Among the roughly 50 dose-escalation patients, around 20 had hepatocellular carcinoma, roughly 15 melanoma, 9 renal cell carcinoma and 9 head and neck cancer. The dose-escalation cohort was 80% to 90% male with a mean age of approximately 60 years, ranging from about 23 to 85. Prior anti-PD-1, anti-PD-L1 or anti-CTLA-4 therapy was permitted, and 40% to 50% of dose-escalation patients had received checkpoint inhibitors. Partial responses occurred in three dose-escalation patients: two with cutaneous melanoma and one with hepatocellular carcinoma. The point of sequencing TCRbeta in the periphery was to test whether ivuxolimab changed TCR sequence diversity and drove clonal T-cell expansion. The paper covers the monotherapy dose-escalation part of the phase I ivuxolimab trial, which included N of about 56 patients. What the authors observed across the whole study: After ivuxolimab, expanded clones were on average more numerous among CD8+ T cells than among CD4+ T cells. Clonal expansion of both CD4+ and CD8+ blood T cells was observed from baseline to week 6 at doses 0.1 to 3.0 mg/kg. Which antigens the clonally expanded peripheral T cells were specific for was not determined. Low levels of normalized T-cell clonal expansion were also seen in some patients who did not respond. In partial responders in the 0.1-3.0 mg/kg groups, normalized peripheral clonal expansion was found to be among the lowest, especially among CD8+ T cells.

To sequence the TCRbeta CDR3 region, genomic DNA was isolated from the sorted cells. TCRbeta CDR3 regions were sequenced using the immunoSEQ Assay. Held by TCRdb, this immuneACCESS table contains in-frame sequences only and omits some clones. Under half of the omission traces to an unresolved V gene where checked; the cause of the rest is unknown. In all, the sample holds 85,000 to 100,000 clones, and roughly 94% of those were seen once. Less than 0.2% of the sample goes to the ten largest clones. From the germline V gene (reference sequence), CDR1 is SEHNR and CDR2 is FQNEAQ. V is cut by 5 bases and J by 5 bases, and the space between the germline ends is 15 bases. CDR3 length: 15 amino acids, cysteine to phenylalanine. The CDR3 DNA has 45 bases and is translated from base 1. Patients with a history of autoimmune disease or receiving systemic immunosuppression were excluded from the trial. In every dose cohort, peripheral blood was drawn for TCR sequencing at baseline, cycle 4 day 1, and cycle 7 day 1. Samples came from an open-label, multicenter, first-in-human phase I dose-escalation trial of ivuxolimab. Adults with locally advanced or metastatic melanoma, renal cell carcinoma, hepatocellular carcinoma or head and neck squamous cell carcinoma were enrolled in the trial. Before TCR sequencing, CD4+ T cells and CD8+ T cells from peripheral blood were sorted into separate populations.

Specimen: CD4+ or CD8+ T cells sorted from blood, collected in a trial of the OX40 agonist ivuxolimab. This sequence originates from an adult with an advanced solid tumor such as melanoma, head and neck, liver or kidney cancer. The sequence joins TRBV7-9 to TRBJ1-4, with no confident D gene call. The nucleotides read TGTGCCAGCAGCCATTTTGGCAGCCAAAATGAAAAACTGTTTTTT. Protein translation: CASSHFGSQNEKLFF. The reference TRBV7-9 and TRBJ1-4 proteins fill in what lies around the CDR3, so the full variable domain reads DTGVSQNPRHKITKRGQNVTFRCDPISEHNRLYWYRQTLGQGPEFLTYFQNEAQLEKSRLLSDRFSAERPKGSFSTLEIQRTEQGDSAMYLCASSHFGSQNEKLFFGSGTQLSVL.